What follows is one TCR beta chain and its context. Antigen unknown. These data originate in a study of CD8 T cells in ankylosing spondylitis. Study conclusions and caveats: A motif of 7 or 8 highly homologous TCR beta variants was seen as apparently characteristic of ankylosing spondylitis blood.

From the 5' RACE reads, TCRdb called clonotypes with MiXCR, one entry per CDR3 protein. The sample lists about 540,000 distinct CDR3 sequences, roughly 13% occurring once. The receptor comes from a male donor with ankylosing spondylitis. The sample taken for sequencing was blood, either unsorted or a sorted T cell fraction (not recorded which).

This CDR3 is CASSPATGVGYEQYF. DNA for the CDR3: TGTGCCAGCAGCCCGGCGACAGGGGTCGGCTACGAGCAGTACTTC. The chain has TRBV7-2 and TRBJ2-7, with 8 bases matching TRBD1. The CDR3 has 15 amino acids. The germline V gene encodes CDR1 SGHTA and CDR2 FQGNSA. The trim removed 5 bases at V and 3 bases at J, leaving 9 bases unmatched. The full variable domain, its missing parts supplied by reference TRBV7-2 and TRBJ2-7, is GAGVSQSPSNKVTEKGKDVELRCDPISGHTALYWYRQSLGQGLEFLIYFQGNSAPDKSGLPSDRFSAERTGGSVSTLTIQRTQQEDSAVYLCASSPATGVGYEQYFGPGTRLTVT.